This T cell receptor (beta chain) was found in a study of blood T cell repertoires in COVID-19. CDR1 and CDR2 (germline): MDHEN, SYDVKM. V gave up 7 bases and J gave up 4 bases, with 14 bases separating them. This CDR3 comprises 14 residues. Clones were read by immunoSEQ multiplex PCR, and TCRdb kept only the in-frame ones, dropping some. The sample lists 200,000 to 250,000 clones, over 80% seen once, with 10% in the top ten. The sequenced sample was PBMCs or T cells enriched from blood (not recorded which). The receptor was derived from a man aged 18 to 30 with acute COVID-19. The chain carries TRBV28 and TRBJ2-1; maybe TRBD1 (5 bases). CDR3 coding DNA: TGTGCCAGCACGCTAGGGGCTGGATACAATGAGCAGTTCTTC. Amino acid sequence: CASTLGAGYNEQFF.